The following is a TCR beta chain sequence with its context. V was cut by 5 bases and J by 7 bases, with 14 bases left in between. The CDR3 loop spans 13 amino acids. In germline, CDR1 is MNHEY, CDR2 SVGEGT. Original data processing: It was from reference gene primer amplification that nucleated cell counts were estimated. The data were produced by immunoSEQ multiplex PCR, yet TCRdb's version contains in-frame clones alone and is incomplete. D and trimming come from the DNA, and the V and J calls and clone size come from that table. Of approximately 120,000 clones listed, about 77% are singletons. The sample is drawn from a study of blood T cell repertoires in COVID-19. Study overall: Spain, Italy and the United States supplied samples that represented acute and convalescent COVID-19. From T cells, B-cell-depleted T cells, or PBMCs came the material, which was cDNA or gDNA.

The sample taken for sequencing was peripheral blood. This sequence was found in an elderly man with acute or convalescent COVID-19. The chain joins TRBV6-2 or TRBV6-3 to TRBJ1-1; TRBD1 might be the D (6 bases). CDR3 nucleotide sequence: TGTGCCAGCAGTCATCTACAGGGCCGTGAAGCTTTCTTT. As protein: CASSHLQGREAFF.